This T cell receptor beta chain was sequenced for a study of blood T cell repertoires in COVID-19. Study as a whole: The United States, Italy and Spain provided the acute and convalescent COVID-19 samples. PBMCs, B-cell-depleted T cells, or T cells were the source of the cDNA or gDNA that made up the material.

As originally analysed: Amplification with reference gene primers provided the estimates of nucleated cell counts. Profiled with immunoSEQ multiplex PCR; TCRdb holds only in-frame clones, not every one. The V and J calls and clone size were taken over from that table, and D and trimming were inferred from the DNA. The sample contains under 250,000 clones, around 88% of which appear only once. This TCR derives from a man older than 75 with acute or convalescent COVID-19. The sequenced sample was peripheral blood.

The CDR3 reads CASSPLARTGDSGYTF. For the CDR3, the DNA is TGTGCCAGCAGCCCGCTTGCGAGAACAGGGGATTCGGGCTACACCTTC. The chain uses TRBV5-4 and TRBJ1-2, with 7 bases matching TRBD1. This CDR3 is built from 16 residues. V shed 4 bases, J shed 8 bases, and the junction held 17 bases outside the gene matches. The germline CDR1 and CDR2 sequences are SGHNT and YYREEE (reference sequence).